These 18 T cell receptor beta chains were sequenced from one sample in a study of shared clonotypes between healthy human individuals. Naive-designated CD8 cells lacked CD45RO, were positively enriched for CCR7, and omitted terminally differentiated effector memory CD45RA+ cells. The data were produced by immunoSEQ multiplex PCR, yet TCRdb's version contains in-frame clones alone and is incomplete. This table has approximately 720,000 clones, roughly 94% appearing once. The sequenced material came from naive CD8+ T cells sorted from blood. These receptors all stem from a man younger than 45 in good health.

The chain employs TRBV9 and TRBJ2-1, with 11 positions matching TRBD2. The CDR3 is made up of 15 amino acids. Germline CDR1 SGDLS, CDR2 YYNGEE. J was trimmed by 7 bases and V by 0 bases; bases with no gene match: 3. The CDR3 reads CASSVGASGRNEQFF. The DNA for the CDR3 is TGTGCCAGCAGCGTAGGGGCTAGCGGGAGGAATGAGCAGTTCTTC.

This chain joins TRBV7-2 and TRBJ2-1; D unclear. Germline V lookup: CDR1 SGHTA, CDR2 FQGNSA. The CDR3 runs 12 residues. V lost 6 bases and J lost 7, with 10 bases in between. CDR3 protein: CASRASTNEQFF. The CDR3 coding sequence is TGTGCCAGCAGGGCCTCAACTAATGAGCAGTTCTTC. Looking up the rest from reference TRBV7-2 and TRBJ2-1 gives the full variable domain: GAGVSQSPSNKVTEKGKDVELRCDPISGHTALYWYRQSLGQGLEFLIYFQGNSAPDKSGLPSDRFSAERTGGSVSTLTIQRTQQEDSAVYLCASRASTNEQFFGPGTRLTVL.

The CDR3 region is CASSFSWEGLNEQYF. The CDR3 DNA reads as TGTGCCAGCAGTTTTTCGTGGGAGGGCCTAAACGAGCAGTACTTC. V is TRBV6-6 and J is TRBJ2-7; 7 positions agree with TRBD2. The germline gives CDR1 MNHNY, CDR2 SVGAGI (reference sequence). The CDR3 contains 15 residues. Trimming took 4 bases from V and 5 from J; bases not matched to a gene: 11.

V usage is TRBV10-1 and J usage is TRBJ2-1; 14 bases match TRBD2. There are 16 residues in the CDR3. V lost 4 bases, J lost 7 bases, and 6 bases stayed unmatched. Germline assignment: CDR1 WNHNN and CDR2 SYGVQD (reference sequence). CDR3 DNA: TGCGCCAGCAGTGGTACGGGACTAGCGGGAGTGAATGAGCAGTTCTTC. Residues: CASSGTGLAGVNEQFF.

This clone has a single count. The rearrangement uses TRBV21-1 and TRBJ1-2. TRBV21-1 is a documented pseudogene. This CDR3 contains 15 residues. The CDR3 bases are TGTGCCAGCAGCAATGATGGTATGGAGGGTCATGGCTACACCTTC. As protein: CASSNDGMEGHGYTF.

This rearrangement joins TRBV11-2 to TRBJ2-7; the D is unclear. This CDR3 contains 14 residues. V was trimmed by 4 bases and J by 1 base, leaving 11 bases between them. Germline V gene sequence: CDR1 SGHAT, CDR2 FQNNGV. The CDR3 region is CASSSSHTSYEQYF. The DNA of the CDR3 is TGTGCCAGCAGCTCGTCTCATACGTCCTACGAGCAGTACTTC.

The V call is TRBV7-3, the J call TRBJ2-1, with 10 bases that match TRBD2. The germline V gene encodes CDR1 SGHTA and CDR2 FQGTGA. Trimming removed 4 bases from V and 4 bases from J; junction bases left unmatched: 4. The CDR3 covers 15 residues. The CDR3 loop is CASSSGLAVYNEQFF. The CDR3 bases are TGTGCCAGCAGCTCCGGACTAGCGGTATACAATGAGCAGTTCTTC.

V and J are TRBV29-1 and TRBJ2-5; TRBD1 might be the D (5 bases). Deletions cut 5 bases from V and 4 bases from J, with 14 bases between. Germline V gene sequence: CDR1 SQVTM, CDR2 ANQGSEA. CDR3 length equals 13 residues. The CDR3 nucleotides are TGCAGCGTTATGGGGCAGCAGATAGAGACCCAGTACTTC. Its translation: CSVMGQQIETQYF.

CDR3 residues: CASSEGATNEKLFF. The CDR3 bases are TGTGCCAGCAGTGAGGGCGCAACTAATGAAAAACTGTTTTTT. J is TRBJ1-4 and V is TRBV27; no reliable D call. Germline-derived CDR1 and CDR2 are MNHEY and SMNVEV (reference sequence). CDR3 size: 14 residues. Trimming left V 5 bases short and J 0 bases short, with 7 bases between.

As regards this clone: Additional DNA sequences in this sample encode the identical CDR3. V is TRBV19 and J is TRBJ2-7; 7 bases are shared with TRBD1. J was trimmed by 3 bases and V by 1 base; bases with no gene match: 3. Germline lookup yields CDR1 LNHDA and CDR2 SQIVND (reference sequence). CDR3 length: 14 residues. The CDR3 DNA follows: TGTGCCAGTAGTATAGGTCAGGGGGACTACGAGCAGTACTTC. Protein: CASSIGQGDYEQYF. Filled out from reference TRBV19 and TRBJ2-7, the complete variable domain reads DGGITQSPKYLFRKEGQNVTLSCEQNLNHDAMYWYRQDPGQGLRLIYYSQIVNDFQKGDIAEGYSVSREKKESFPLTVTSAQKNPTAFYLCASSIGQGDYEQYFGPGTRLTVT.

CDR3 sequence (DNA): TGTGCCAGCAGTAAAGGACTAGCGGGAGGCAGCTCCTACAATGAGCAGTTCTTC. It specifies CASSKGLAGGSSYNEQFF. V is TRBV7-8 and J is TRBJ2-1; TRBD2 aligns across 14 bases. The CDR3 length is 18 residues. Trimming at V came to 6 bases and at J to 0 bases, leaving 7 bases not matched to a gene. The germline V gene encodes CDR1 SGHVS and CDR2 FQNEAQ. Full variable domain (rest looked up from reference TRBV7-8 and TRBJ2-1): GAGVSQSPRYKVAKRGQDVALRCDPISGHVSLFWYQQALGQGPEFLTYFQNEAQLDKSGLPSDRFFAERPEGSVSTLKIQRTQQEDSAVYLCASSKGLAGGSSYNEQFFGPGTRLTVL.

The rearrangement joins TRBV11-1 to TRBJ2-1; D may be TRBD1 (5 bases). CDR3 size: 19 residues. V gave up 2 bases and J gave up 5 bases, with 25 bases separating them. CDR1 is SGHAT and CDR2 is FQDESV in the germline V gene (reference sequence). CDR3 sequence reads: CASSLRGRATPAWDNEQFF. The CDR3 DNA reads TGTGCCAGCAGCTTAAGGGGTCGGGCCACTCCCGCTTGGGACAATGAGCAGTTCTTC.

The chain is built from TRBV2 and TRBJ2-7; 10 nucleotides match TRBD1. The V and J ends lost 10 bases and 6 bases, in that order; junction bases with no gene match: 12. Germline CDR1 reads SNHLY; CDR2 reads FYNNEI. The CDR3 runs to 14 residues. The CDR3 DNA reads TGTGCCAACCTCGAGGGGACAGGGGTCGGCGAGCAGTACTTC. Protein product: CANLEGTGVGEQYF.

This sequence joins TRBV19 and TRBJ1-4; no definite D call. Trimming left V 3 bases short and J 5 bases short, with 10 bases between. The CDR3 runs to 14 residues. Germline CDR1 and CDR2: LNHDA and SQIVND (reference sequence). CDR3 protein: CASSMDGINEKLFF. The CDR3 nucleotides are TGTGCCAGTAGTATGGACGGGATCAATGAAAAACTGTTTTTT.

This chain links TRBV30 with TRBJ2-2; D is ambiguous. Per the germline V gene, CDR1 is GTSNPN and CDR2 is SVGIG (reference sequence). V dropped 5 bases and J dropped 1 base, with 5 bases sitting between them. This CDR3 has 12 residues. For the CDR3, the DNA is TGTGCCTGGCTAGGGAACACCGGGGAGCTGTTTTTT. This codes for CAWLGNTGELFF.

The CDR3: CASSWGLANSYNEQFF. The CDR3 DNA follows: TGTGCCAGCAGTTGGGGACTAGCGAACTCCTACAATGAGCAGTTCTTC. This chain uses TRBV6-5 with TRBJ2-1; 10 bases align to TRBD2. In germline, CDR1 is MNHEY, CDR2 SVGAGI. This CDR3 is built from 16 residues. The V gene end was trimmed by 4 bases and the J gene end by 0 bases; junction bases not matched to a gene: 3.

The V and J genes are TRBV4-1 and TRBJ2-7; TRBD2 agrees at 8 bases. The CDR3 extends over 16 amino acids. Germline V CDR1 and CDR2: MGHRA, YSYEKL. J gave up 3 bases and V 0 bases, and 7 bases lay outside the gene matches. CDR3 amino acids: CASSQDSSGRVYEQYF. The CDR3 DNA sequence: TGCGCCAGCAGCCAAGATTCATCCGGGAGGGTCTACGAGCAGTACTTC.

The rearrangement uses TRBV5-5 and TRBJ2-5; D possibly matches TRBD1 or TRBD2 (5 bases each). Germline CDR1 is SGHKS and CDR2 is YYEKEE (reference sequence). The ends were cut back, 0 bases at V and 9 bases at J, with 21 bases in the middle. The CDR3 extends over 16 amino acids. The CDR3 here is CASSLGGDPRIDPQYF. CDR3 bases: TGTGCCAGCAGCTTGGGTGGGGACCCCAGAATTGATCCCCAGTACTTC. The variable domain in full, with the rest retrieved from reference TRBV5-5 and TRBJ2-5, is DAGVTQSPTHLIKTRGQQVTLRCSPISGHKSVSWYQQVLGQGPQFIFQYYEKEERGRGNFPDRFSARQFPNYSSELNVNALLLGDSALYLCASSLGGDPRIDPQYFGPGTRLLVL.